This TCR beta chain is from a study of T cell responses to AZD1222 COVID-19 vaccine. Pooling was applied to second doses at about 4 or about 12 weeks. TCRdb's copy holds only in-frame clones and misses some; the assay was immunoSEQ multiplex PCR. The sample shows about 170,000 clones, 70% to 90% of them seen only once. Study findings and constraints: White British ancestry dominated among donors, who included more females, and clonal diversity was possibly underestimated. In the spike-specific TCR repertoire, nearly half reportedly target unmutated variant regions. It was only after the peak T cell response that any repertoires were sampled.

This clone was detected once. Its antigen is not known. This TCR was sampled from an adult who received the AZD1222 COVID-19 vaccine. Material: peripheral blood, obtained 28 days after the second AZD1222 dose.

The DNA for the CDR3 is TGTGCCAGCAGCTACTTACAGGGGGCAGGTGGGGCCAACGTCCTGACTTTC. As protein: CASSYLQGAGGANVLTF. The chain is built from TRBV7-8 and TRBJ2-6; 9 bases line up with TRBD1. The CDR3 is 17 residues long. Germline CDR1 is SGHVS and CDR2 is FQNEAQ. V trimming: 4 bases; J trimming: 3 bases; junction bases outside the gene matches: 7.